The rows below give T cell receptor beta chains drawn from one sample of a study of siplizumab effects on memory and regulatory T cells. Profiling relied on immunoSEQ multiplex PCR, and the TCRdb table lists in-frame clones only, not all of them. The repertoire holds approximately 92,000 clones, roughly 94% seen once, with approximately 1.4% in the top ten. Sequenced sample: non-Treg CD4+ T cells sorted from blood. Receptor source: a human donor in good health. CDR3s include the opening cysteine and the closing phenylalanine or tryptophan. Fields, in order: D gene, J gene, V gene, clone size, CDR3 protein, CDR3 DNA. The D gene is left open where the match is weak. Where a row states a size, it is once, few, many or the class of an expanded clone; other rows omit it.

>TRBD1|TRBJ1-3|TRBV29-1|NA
CSVEGRGTVSGNTIYF
TGCAGCGTTGAAGGTAGAGGGACAGTCTCTGGAAACACCATATATTTT
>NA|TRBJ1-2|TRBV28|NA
CASDRSSTPGYTF
TGTGCCAGTGACAGGAGCTCGACCCCTGGCTACACCTTC
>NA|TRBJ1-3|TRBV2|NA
CASRETGTGNTIYF
TGTGCCAGCAGAGAGACAGGAACTGGAAACACCATATATTTT
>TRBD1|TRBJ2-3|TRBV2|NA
CASREPGTGPDTQYF
TGTGCCAGCAGGGAGCCCGGGACAGGGCCAGATACGCAGTATTTT
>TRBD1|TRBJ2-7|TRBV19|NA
CASSRSGTGVYEQYF
TGTGCCAGTAGTAGATCGGGGACAGGGGTCTACGAGCAGTACTTC
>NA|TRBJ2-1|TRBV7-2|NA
CASSPRLVSEQFF
TGTGCCAGCAGCCCGCGCCTAGTGAGTGAGCAGTTCTTC
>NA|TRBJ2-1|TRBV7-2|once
CASSSGLGPEQFF
TGTGCCAGCAGTTCGGGGCTGGGACCGGAGCAGTTCTTC
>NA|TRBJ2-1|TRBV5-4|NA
CASSLRPAGSNEQFF
TGTGCCAGCAGCTTGCGTCCAGCGGGCTCGAATGAGCAGTTCTTC
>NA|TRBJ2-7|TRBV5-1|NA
CASSLGSRGSYEQYF
TGCGCCAGCAGCTTAGGTTCCAGGGGCTCCTACGAGCAGTACTTC
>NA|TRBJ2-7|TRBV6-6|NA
CASSLPGYEQYF
TGTGCCAGCAGTCTCCCGGGTTACGAGCAGTACTTC
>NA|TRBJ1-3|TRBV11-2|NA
CASSSGQTGNTIYF
TGTGCCAGCAGCTCGGGACAAACTGGAAACACCATATATTTT
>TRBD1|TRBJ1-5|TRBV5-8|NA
CASSWGQDYQPQHF
TGTGCCAGCAGCTGGGGACAGGACTATCAGCCCCAGCATTTT
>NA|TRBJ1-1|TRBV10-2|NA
CASSESPNTEAFF
TGCGCCAGCAGTGAGTCTCCAAACACTGAAGCTTTCTTT
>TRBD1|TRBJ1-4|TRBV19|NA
CASTNGGQLNEKLFF
TGTGCCAGTACCAATGGGGGACAGCTTAATGAAAAACTGTTTTTT
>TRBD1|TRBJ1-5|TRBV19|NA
CASTPIHRGGQGVNQPQHF
TGTGCCAGTACTCCTATCCACAGGGGAGGACAGGGAGTAAATCAGCCCCAGCATTTT
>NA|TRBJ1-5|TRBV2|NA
CASSGRPGLAQHF
TGTGCCAGCAGTGGACGGCCCGGATTGGCCCAGCATTTT
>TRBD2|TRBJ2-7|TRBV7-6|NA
CASSRPGLAEEQYF
TGTGCCAGCAGCCGGCCAGGACTAGCGGAGGAGCAGTACTTC
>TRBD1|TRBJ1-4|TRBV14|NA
CASSQNRGTNEKLFF
TGTGCCAGCAGCCAAAACAGGGGCACTAATGAAAAACTGTTTTTT
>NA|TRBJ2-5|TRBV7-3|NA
CASSSTTQETQYF
TGTGCCAGCAGCTCTACGACCCAAGAGACCCAGTACTTC
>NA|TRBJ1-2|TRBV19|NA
CASKDSNYGYTF
TGTGCCAGCAAGGACAGTAACTATGGCTACACCTTC
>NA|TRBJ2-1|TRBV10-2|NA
CASTDGPDYNEQFF
TGCGCCAGCACGGACGGACCGGATTACAATGAGCAGTTCTTC
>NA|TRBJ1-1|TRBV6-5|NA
CASSFVGGMGTEAFF
TGTGCCAGCAGTTTTGTTGGGGGCATGGGCACTGAAGCTTTCTTT
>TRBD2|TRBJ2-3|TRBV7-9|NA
CASSLLAGDLKKEDTQYF
TGTGCCAGCAGCTTACTAGCGGGAGATCTTAAGAAAGAAGATACGCAGTATTTT
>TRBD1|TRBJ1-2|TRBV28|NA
CASLTGGAGYGYTF
TGTGCCAGCCTGACAGGGGGCGCGGGCTATGGCTACACCTTC
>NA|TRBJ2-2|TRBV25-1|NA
CASRGGSNTGELFF
TGTGCCAGCAGAGGGGGATCGAACACCGGGGAGCTGTTTTTT
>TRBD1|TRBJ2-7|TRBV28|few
CASSKPGQGTYEQYF
TGTGCCAGCAGCAAACCGGGACAGGGTACCTACGAGCAGTACTTC
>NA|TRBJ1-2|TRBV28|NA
CASTTGRRTYGYTF
TGTGCCAGCACTACTGGGCGGAGGACTTATGGCTACACCTTC
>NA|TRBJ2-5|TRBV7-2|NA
CASSFMGHRYQETQYF
TGTGCCAGCAGCTTTATGGGACACCGGTACCAAGAGACCCAGTACTTC
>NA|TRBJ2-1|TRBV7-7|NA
CASSLGRGSSYNEQFF
TGTGCCAGCAGCTTAGGTCGGGGTAGCTCCTACAATGAGCAGTTCTTC